The 17 T cell receptor beta chains given below trace back to one sample, sequenced in a study of OX40 agonist ivuxolimab in advanced cancers. Data came from immunoSEQ multiplex PCR; TCRdb stores just in-frame clones and leaves some out. The table includes about 37,000 clones, around 89% detected once. Sample: CD4+ or CD8+ T cells sorted from blood, taken in a trial of the OX40 agonist ivuxolimab. These TCRs come from an adult with an advanced solid tumor such as melanoma, head and neck, liver or kidney cancer.

The chain combines TRBV5-3 with TRBJ2-7, with a tentative D call TRBD1 (6 bases). TRBV5-3 is an ORF; its function is uncertain. The V gene lost 9 bases and the J gene lost 0 bases, with 10 bases spanning the gap. There are 12 residues in the CDR3. CDR3 amino acids: CAIWDNSYEQYF. In DNA, the CDR3 is TGTGCCATATGGGACAACTCCTACGAGCAGTACTTC.

This clone was seen a handful of times. The chain uses TRBV4-1 and TRBJ1-1; no definite D call. The CDR3 is made up of 14 amino acids. V was cut by 1 base and J by 1 base, with 7 bases left in between. From germline, CDR1 is MGHRA and CDR2 YSYEKL. CDR3: CASSQGVWNTEAFF. The CDR3 DNA is TGCGCCAGCAGCCAAGGAGTGTGGAACACTGAAGCTTTCTTT.

The V and J genes are TRBV7-9 and TRBJ1-6; D is unresolved. The germline V gene has CDR1 SEHNR and CDR2 FQNEAQ (reference sequence). V was clipped by 1 base and J by 7 bases, with 8 bases between them. This CDR3 comprises 14 residues. The CDR3 sequence: CASSLGERNSPLHF. The CDR3 nucleotides read TGTGCCAGCAGCTTAGGGGAGAGAAATTCACCCCTCCACTTT.

The J gene is TRBJ2-1, the V gene TRBV7-2, with 9 bases identical to TRBD1. Germline V gene sequence: CDR1 SGHTA, CDR2 FQGNSA. Trimming cost V 5 bases and J 5 bases; bases outside gene matches: 10. The CDR3 contains 16 residues. CDR3 bases: TGTGCCAGCAGCGATAACACCGGGACAGGGAACAATGAGCAGTTCTTC. Its translation is CASSDNTGTGNNEQFF.

The chain joins TRBV15 to TRBJ2-5, with TRBD1 as a possible D gene (5 bases). CDR3 length equals 13 residues. The germline V gene encodes CDR1 LNHNV and CDR2 YYDKDF (reference sequence). The V end was cut by 5 bases, the J end by 7 bases, with 14 bases between. The CDR3 DNA follows: TGTGCCACCAGCTCTGACAGTACAGGGACCCAGTACTTC. Translation gives CATSSDSTGTQYF.

The V call is TRBV6-6, the J call TRBJ2-1, with D perhaps TRBD2 (5 bases). The CDR3 is made up of 13 amino acids. V dropped 5 bases and J dropped 7 bases, with 12 bases sitting between them. Germline V gene lookup returns CDR1 MNHNY and CDR2 SVGAGI (reference sequence). Here the CDR3 reads CASSPPGWNEQFF. The CDR3 DNA reads as TGTGCCAGCAGTCCCCCGGGGTGGAATGAGCAGTTCTTC.

The rearrangement joins TRBV5-8 to TRBJ2-1, with D maybe TRBD2 (6 bases). The CDR3 is made up of 11 amino acids. Germline CDR1 SGHTS, CDR2 YDEGEE. V shed 3 bases and J shed 11 bases, with 9 bases lying between them. CDR3 amino acids: CASSYREKQFF. The CDR3 nucleotides are TGTGCCAGCAGCTACCGGGAGAAGCAGTTCTTC.

The genes are TRBV6-1 and TRBJ1-5; D is ambiguous. This CDR3 is built from 12 residues. Germline V gene sequence: CDR1 MNHNS, CDR2 SASEGT. Trimming shortened V by 6 bases and J by 8 bases, and 11 bases separated the two germline ends. CDR3 in amino acids: CASSYRGEPQHF. CDR3 DNA: TGTGCCAGCAGCTACCGAGGCGAGCCCCAGCATTTT.

Only one count was recorded for this clone. The CDR3 nucleotides read TGTGCCAGCAGGGTAGGGGACCTAACGCTTCCCCAGCATTTT. This gives the protein CASRVGDLTLPQHF. V and J are TRBV2 and TRBJ1-5, with D possibly being TRBD1 (5 bases). In germline, CDR1 is SNHLY, CDR2 FYNNEI. There are 14 residues in the CDR3. Trimming pared 6 bases from V and 10 bases from J, leaving 19 bases between.

The chain joins TRBV19 to TRBJ1-5; unclear D gene. The CDR3 is made up of 13 amino acids. From germline, CDR1 is LNHDA and CDR2 SQIVND (reference sequence). Deletions cut 7 bases from V and 2 bases from J, with 9 bases between. CDR3 sequence (DNA): TGTGCCAGTAAGATCCTGGGCAATCAGCCCCAGCATTTT. Translating it yields CASKILGNQPQHF.

V is TRBV11-2 and J is TRBJ2-5, with D perhaps TRBD1 (6 bases). Trimming removed 5 bases from V and 4 bases from J, with 11 bases in between. The CDR3 consists of 13 residues. Germline V lookup: CDR1 SGHAT, CDR2 FQNNGV. Here the CDR3 DNA reads TGTGCCAGCAGCCGGGACACCCGAGAGACCCAGTACTTC. Protein sequence: CASSRDTRETQYF.

This clone was detected only once. The gene calls are TRBV29-1 and TRBJ2-3; D ambiguous. Deletions cut 7 bases from V and 4 bases from J, with 12 bases between. CDR3 length: 12 residues. The germline V gene encodes CDR1 SQVTM and CDR2 ANQGSEA. As DNA, the CDR3 is TGCAGCGGCACACGGGCGGCAGATACGCAGTATTTT. Translation gives CSGTRAADTQYF.

The chain couples TRBV18 to TRBJ1-1; no definite D call. The length of the CDR3 is 13 residues. The germline V and J ends were trimmed by 3 bases and 5 bases, with 10 bases remaining between them. Germline V gives CDR1 KGHSH, CDR2 LQKENI. The CDR3, as DNA: TGTGCCAGCTCACCCTTCGAGTCTACTGAAGCTTTCTTT. It translates to CASSPFESTEAFF.

The chain combines TRBV5-6 with TRBJ1-5, with D uncertain. Germline CDR1 is SGHDT and CDR2 is YYEEEE. V dropped 2 bases and J dropped 0 bases, with 6 bases sitting between them. The CDR3 consists of 14 residues. CDR3: CASSFRNSNQPQHF. The CDR3, as DNA: TGTGCCAGCAGCTTTAGAAATAGCAATCAGCCCCAGCATTTT.

The chain couples TRBV6-1 to TRBJ1-1; no firm D call. V was pared by 3 bases and J by 1 base, with 9 bases between. Germline V gene lookup returns CDR1 MNHNS and CDR2 SASEGT. This CDR3 comprises 14 residues. The DNA for the CDR3 is TGTGCCAGCAGTGACCTGGGATGGAACACTGAAGCTTTCTTT. It encodes CASSDLGWNTEAFF.

The chain is built from TRBV6-1 and TRBJ1-4, with 8 bases fitting TRBD1. Trimming cost V 7 bases and J 5 bases; bases outside gene matches: 6. Germline CDR1 MNHNS, CDR2 SASEGT. The CDR3 contains 14 residues. In nucleotides, the CDR3 is TGTGCCAGCAACGGACAGGGTTTGAATGAAAAACTGTTTTTT. Its protein is CASNGQGLNEKLFF.

The chain employs TRBV6-5 and TRBJ2-3, with 7 bases identical to TRBD1. J gave up 0 bases and V 5 bases, and 2 bases lay outside the gene matches. The CDR3 runs to 14 residues. From germline, CDR1 is MNHEY and CDR2 SVGAGI. CDR3 coding DNA: TGTGCCAGCAGTCGGGACAGTAGCACAGATACGCAGTATTTT. This translates into CASSRDSSTDTQYF.